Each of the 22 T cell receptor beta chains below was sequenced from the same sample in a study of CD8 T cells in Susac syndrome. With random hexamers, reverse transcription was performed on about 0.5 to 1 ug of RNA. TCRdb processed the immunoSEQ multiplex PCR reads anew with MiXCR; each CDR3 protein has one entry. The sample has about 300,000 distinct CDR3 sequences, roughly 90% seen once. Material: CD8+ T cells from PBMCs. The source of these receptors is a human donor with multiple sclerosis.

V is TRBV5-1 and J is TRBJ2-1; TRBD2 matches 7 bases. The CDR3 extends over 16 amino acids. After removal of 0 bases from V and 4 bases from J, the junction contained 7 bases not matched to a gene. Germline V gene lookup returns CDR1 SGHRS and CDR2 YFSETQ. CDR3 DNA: TGCGCCAGCAGCTTGGGGCGGGGACTATTATACAATGAGCAGTTCTTC. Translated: CASSLGRGLLYNEQFF. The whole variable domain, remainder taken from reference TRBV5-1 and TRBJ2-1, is KAGVTQTPRYLIKTRGQQVTLSCSPISGHRSVSWYQQTPGQGLQFLFEYFSETQRNKGNFPGRFSGRQFSNSRSEMNVSTLELGDSALYLCASSLGRGLLYNEQFFGPGTRLTVL.

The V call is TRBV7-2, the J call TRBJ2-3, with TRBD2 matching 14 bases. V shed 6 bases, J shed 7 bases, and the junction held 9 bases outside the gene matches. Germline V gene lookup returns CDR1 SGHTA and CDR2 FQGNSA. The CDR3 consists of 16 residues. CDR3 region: CASRTTSGREWNTQYF. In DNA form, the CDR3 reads TGTGCCAGCAGGACGACTAGCGGGAGGGAGTGGAATACGCAGTATTTT.

CDR3 protein: CASTPRGQGGTDTQYF. Written as DNA, the CDR3 is TGTGCCAGCACCCCGCGGGGGCAAGGCGGCACAGATACGCAGTATTTT. V gene TRBV28 combines with J gene TRBJ2-3; a possible D gene is TRBD2 (7 bases). V lost 7 bases and J 1 base, leaving 18 bases between the germline ends. Germline V gives CDR1 MDHEN, CDR2 SYDVKM. The CDR3 runs to 16 residues. Full variable domain (rest looked up from reference TRBV28 and TRBJ2-3): DVKVTQSSRYLVKRTGEKVFLECVQDMDHENMFWYRQDPGLGLRLIYFSYDVKMKEKGDIPEGYSVSREKKERFSLILESASTNQTSMYLCASTPRGQGGTDTQYFGPGTRLTVL.

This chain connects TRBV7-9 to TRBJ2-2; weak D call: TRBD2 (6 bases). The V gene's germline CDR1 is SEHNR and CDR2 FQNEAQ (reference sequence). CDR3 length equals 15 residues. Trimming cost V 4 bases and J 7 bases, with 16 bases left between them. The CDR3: CASSSSGGPGGELFF. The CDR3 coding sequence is TGTGCCAGCAGCTCGTCTGGAGGGCCGGGCGGGGAGCTGTTTTTT.

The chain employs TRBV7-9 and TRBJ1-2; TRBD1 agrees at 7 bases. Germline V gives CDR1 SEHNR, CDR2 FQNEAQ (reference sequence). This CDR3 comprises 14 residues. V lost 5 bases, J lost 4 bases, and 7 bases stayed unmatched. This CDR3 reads CASSPEGQFYGYTF. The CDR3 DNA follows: TGTGCCAGCAGCCCGGAGGGACAGTTCTATGGCTACACCTTC.

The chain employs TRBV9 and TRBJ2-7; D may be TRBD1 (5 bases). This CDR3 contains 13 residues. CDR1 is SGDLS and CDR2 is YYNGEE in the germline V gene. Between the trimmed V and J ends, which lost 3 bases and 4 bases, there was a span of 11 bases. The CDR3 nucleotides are TGTGCCAGCAGCGCCTCCGACAGTTACGAGCAGTACTTC. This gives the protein CASSASDSYEQYF.

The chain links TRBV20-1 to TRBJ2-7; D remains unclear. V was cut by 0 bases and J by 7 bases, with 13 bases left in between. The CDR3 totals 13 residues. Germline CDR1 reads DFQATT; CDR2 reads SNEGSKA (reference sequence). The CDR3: CSARDFPSVEQYF. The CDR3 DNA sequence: TGCAGTGCTAGAGATTTCCCCTCTGTGGAGCAGTACTTC.

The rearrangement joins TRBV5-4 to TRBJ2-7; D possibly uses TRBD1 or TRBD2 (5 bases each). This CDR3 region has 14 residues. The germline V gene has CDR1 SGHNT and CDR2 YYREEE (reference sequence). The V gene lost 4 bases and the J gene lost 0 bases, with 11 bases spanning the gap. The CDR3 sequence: CASSRGASSYEQYF. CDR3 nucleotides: TGTGCCAGCAGCCGAGGGGCGTCCTCCTACGAGCAGTACTTC. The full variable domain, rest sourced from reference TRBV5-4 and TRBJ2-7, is ETGVTQSPTHLIKTRGQQVTLRCSSQSGHNTVSWYQQALGQGPQFIFQYYREEENGRGNFPPRFSGLQFPNYSSELNVNALELDDSALYLCASSRGASSYEQYFGPGTRLTVT.

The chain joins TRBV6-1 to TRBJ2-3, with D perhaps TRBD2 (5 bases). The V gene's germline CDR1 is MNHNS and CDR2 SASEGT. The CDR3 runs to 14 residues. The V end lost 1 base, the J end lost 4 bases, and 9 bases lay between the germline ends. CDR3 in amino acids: CASSEGEGPDTQYF. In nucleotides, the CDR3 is TGTGCCAGCAGTGAAGGAGAGGGCCCAGATACGCAGTATTTT.

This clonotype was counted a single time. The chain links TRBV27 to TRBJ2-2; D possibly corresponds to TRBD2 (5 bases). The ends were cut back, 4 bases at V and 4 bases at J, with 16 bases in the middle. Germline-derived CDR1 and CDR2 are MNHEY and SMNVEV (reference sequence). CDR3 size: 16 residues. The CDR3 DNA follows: TGTGCCAGCAGTTGGGTGGGATTCGCGGGCACCGGGGAGCTGTTTTTT. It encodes CASSWVGFAGTGELFF.

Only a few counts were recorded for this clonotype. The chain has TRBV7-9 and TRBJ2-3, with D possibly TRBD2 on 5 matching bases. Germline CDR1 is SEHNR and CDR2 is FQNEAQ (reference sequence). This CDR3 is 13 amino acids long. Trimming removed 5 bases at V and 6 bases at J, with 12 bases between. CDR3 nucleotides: TGTGCCAGCAGCCCTCGGGGTTCGGATACGCAGTATTTT. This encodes CASSPRGSDTQYF.

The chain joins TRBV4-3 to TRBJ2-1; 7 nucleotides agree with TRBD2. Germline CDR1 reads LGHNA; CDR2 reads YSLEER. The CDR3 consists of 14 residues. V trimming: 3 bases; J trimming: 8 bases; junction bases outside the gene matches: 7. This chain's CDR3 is CASSQRGRSYEQFF. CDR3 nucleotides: TGCGCCAGCAGCCAGCGGGGGAGGTCGTATGAGCAGTTCTTC.

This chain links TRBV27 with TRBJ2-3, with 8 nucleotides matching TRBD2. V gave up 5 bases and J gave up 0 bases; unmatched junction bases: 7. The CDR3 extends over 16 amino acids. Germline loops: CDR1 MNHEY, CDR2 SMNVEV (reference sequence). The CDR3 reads CASSPGLAYSTDTQYF. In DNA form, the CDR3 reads TGTGCCAGCAGTCCAGGACTAGCATACAGCACAGATACGCAGTATTTT.

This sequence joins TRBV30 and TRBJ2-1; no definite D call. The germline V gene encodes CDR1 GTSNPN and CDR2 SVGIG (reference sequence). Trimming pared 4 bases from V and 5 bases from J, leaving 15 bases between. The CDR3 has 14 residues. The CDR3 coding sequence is TGTGCCTGGATGCCGACCACGAACAACAATGAGCAGTTCTTC. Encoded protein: CAWMPTTNNNEQFF. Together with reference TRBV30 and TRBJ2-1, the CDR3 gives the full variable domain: SQTIHQWPATLVQPVGSPLSLECTVEGTSNPNLYWYRQAAGRGLQLLFYSVGIGQISSEVPQNLSASRPQDRQFILSSKKLLLSDSGFYLCAWMPTTNNNEQFFGPGTRLTVL.

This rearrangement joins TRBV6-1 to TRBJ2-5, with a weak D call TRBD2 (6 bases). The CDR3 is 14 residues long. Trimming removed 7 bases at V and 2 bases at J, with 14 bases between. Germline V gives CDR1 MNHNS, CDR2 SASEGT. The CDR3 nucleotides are TGTGCCAGCATGGGGCGGGACCGACAAGAGACCCAGTACTTC. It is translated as CASMGRDRQETQYF.

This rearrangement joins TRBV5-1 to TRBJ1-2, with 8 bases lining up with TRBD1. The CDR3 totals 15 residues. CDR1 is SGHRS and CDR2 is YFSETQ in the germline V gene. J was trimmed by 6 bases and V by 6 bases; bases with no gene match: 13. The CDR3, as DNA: TGCGCCAGCACCCAATCTCGGACAGGGACGGATGGCTACACCTTC. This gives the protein CASTQSRTGTDGYTF. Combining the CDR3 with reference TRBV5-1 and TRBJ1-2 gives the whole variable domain KAGVTQTPRYLIKTRGQQVTLSCSPISGHRSVSWYQQTPGQGLQFLFEYFSETQRNKGNFPGRFSGRQFSNSRSEMNVSTLELGDSALYLCASTQSRTGTDGYTFGSGTRLTVV.

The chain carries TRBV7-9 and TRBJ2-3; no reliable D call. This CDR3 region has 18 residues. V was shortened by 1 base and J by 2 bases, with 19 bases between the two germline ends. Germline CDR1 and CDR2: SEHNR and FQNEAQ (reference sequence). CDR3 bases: TGTGCCAGCAGCTTAGGGATTTTAGTTCCTAGTAACACAGATACGCAGTATTTT. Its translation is CASSLGILVPSNTDTQYF.

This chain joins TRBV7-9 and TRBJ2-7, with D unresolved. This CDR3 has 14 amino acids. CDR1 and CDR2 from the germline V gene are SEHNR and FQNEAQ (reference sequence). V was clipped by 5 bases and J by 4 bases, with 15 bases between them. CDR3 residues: CASSPNGFPYEQYF. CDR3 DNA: TGTGCCAGCAGCCCCAACGGGTTTCCATACGAGCAGTACTTC.

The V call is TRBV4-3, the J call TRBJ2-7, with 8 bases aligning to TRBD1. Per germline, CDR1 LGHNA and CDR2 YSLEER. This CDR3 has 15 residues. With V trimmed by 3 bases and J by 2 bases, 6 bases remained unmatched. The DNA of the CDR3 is TGCGCCAGCAGCCAGGGACAGGACGGGACCTACGAGCAGTACTTC. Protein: CASSQGQDGTYEQYF.

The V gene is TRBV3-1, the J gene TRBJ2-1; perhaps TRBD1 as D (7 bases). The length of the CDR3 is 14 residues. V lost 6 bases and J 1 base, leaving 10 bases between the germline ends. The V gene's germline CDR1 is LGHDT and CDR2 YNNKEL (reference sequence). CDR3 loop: CASSPGGSYNEQFF. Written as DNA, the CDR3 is TGTGCCAGCAGTCCAGGGGGGTCCTACAATGAGCAGTTCTTC.

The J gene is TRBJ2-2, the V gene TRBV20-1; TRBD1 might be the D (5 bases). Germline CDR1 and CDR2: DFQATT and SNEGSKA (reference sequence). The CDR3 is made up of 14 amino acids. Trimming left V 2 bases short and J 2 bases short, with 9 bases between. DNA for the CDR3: TGCAGTGCTAGACCAGGGTATAACACCGGGGAGCTGTTTTTT. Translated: CSARPGYNTGELFF.

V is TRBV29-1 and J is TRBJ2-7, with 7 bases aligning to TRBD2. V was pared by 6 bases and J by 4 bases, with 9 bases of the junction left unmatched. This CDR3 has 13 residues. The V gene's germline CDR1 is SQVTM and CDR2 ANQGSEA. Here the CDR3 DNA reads TGCAGCGTCATAGCGGGTGACGATTACGAGCAGTACTTC. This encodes CSVIAGDDYEQYF.